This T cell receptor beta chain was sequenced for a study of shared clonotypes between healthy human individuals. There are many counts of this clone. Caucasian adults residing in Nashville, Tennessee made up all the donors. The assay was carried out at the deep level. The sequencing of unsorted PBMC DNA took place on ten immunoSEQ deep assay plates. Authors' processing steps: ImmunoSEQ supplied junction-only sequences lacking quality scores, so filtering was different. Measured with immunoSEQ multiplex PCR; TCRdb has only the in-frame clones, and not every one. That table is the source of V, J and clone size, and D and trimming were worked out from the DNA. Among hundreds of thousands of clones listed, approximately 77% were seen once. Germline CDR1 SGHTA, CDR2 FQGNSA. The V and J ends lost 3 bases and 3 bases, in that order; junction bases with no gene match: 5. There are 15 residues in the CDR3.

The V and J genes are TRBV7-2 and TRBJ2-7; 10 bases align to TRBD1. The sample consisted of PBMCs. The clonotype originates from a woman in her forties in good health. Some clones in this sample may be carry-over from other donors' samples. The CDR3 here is CASSFQGQGYYEQYF. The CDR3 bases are TGTGCCAGCAGCTTTCAGGGACAGGGGTACTACGAGCAGTACTTC.